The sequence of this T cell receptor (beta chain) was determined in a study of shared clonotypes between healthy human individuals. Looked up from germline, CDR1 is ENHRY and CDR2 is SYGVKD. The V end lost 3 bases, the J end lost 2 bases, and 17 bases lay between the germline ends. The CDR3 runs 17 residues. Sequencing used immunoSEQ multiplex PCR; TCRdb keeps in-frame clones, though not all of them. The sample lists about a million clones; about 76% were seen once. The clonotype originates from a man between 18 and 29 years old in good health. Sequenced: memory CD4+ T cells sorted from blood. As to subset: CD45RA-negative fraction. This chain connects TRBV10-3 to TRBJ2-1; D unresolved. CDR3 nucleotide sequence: TGTGCCATCAGTGAAGATTTAGGGCGGTCCCCCTACAATGAGCAGTTCTTC. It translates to CAISEDLGRSPYNEQFF.